This record covers a single T cell receptor (beta chain). These data belong to a study of blood T cell repertoires in COVID-19. The wider study: Collection of acute and convalescent COVID-19 samples took place in the United States, Italy and Spain. T cells, B-cell-depleted T cells, or PBMCs supplied cDNA or gDNA.

Repertoires were generated with immunoSEQ multiplex PCR, while TCRdb's copy carries only in-frame clones and drops some. This sample has approximately 140,000 clones; approximately 83% occur once, and the top ten carry around 1.5%. This CDR3 is built from 14 residues. Germline V gene sequence: CDR1 SGHRS, CDR2 YFSETQ. Trimming took 4 bases from V and 8 from J, leaving 16 bases between them. Sequencing was done on a sample of peripheral blood. The TCR comes from a human donor in a cohort sampled during active COVID-19. This sequence joins TRBV5-1 and TRBJ2-1, with D tentatively TRBD2 (6 bases). The CDR3 DNA is TGCGCCAGCAGCGGGAGGCAGGGTTCGGATGAGCAGTTCTTC. Amino acids: CASSGRQGSDEQFF.